The 27 T cell receptor beta chains below all came from one sample that was sequenced in a study of blood T cell repertoires in COVID-19. Repertoires were generated with immunoSEQ multiplex PCR, while TCRdb's copy carries only in-frame clones and drops some. Of around 170,000 clones listed, 75% to 90% are singletons. The sequencing sample was made of peripheral blood. These receptors all come from a woman aged 40-49 years with acute or convalescent COVID-19.

The chain combines TRBV6-6 with TRBJ1-4; tentative D call: TRBD1 (5 bases). This CDR3 region has 15 residues. Trimming pared 7 bases from V and 2 bases from J, leaving 14 bases between. Per the germline V gene, CDR1 is MNHNY and CDR2 is SVGAGI (reference sequence). CDR3 sequence: CASNSRGSTNEKLFF. The CDR3, as DNA: TGTGCCAGCAATTCTAGGGGCTCTACTAATGAAAAACTGTTTTTT.

The rearrangement joins TRBV5-6 to TRBJ2-7; 9 nucleotides match TRBD1. The V segment lost 5 bases and the J segment 7 bases; nucleotides outside the gene matches: 7. In germline, CDR1 is SGHDT, CDR2 YYEEEE. The length of the CDR3 is 13 residues. CDR3 bases: TGTGCCAGCAGGCTCGTACAGGGGGCAGAGCAGTACTTC. It yields the protein CASRLVQGAEQYF.

The chain has TRBV4-1 and TRBJ2-5; D is unresolved. The germline V and J ends were trimmed by 0 bases and 4 bases, with 9 bases remaining between them. The CDR3 spans 14 residues. Germline V gene data show CDR1 as MGHRA and CDR2 as YSYEKL. The CDR3 spells CASSQDGRRETQYF. DNA of the CDR3: TGCGCCAGCAGCCAAGATGGCAGGCGAGAGACCCAGTACTTC.

This chain uses TRBV12-5 with TRBJ2-1, with 7 bases aligning to TRBD2. J lost 5 bases, V lost 6 bases, and 7 bases had no gene match. Germline assignment: CDR1 LGHNT and CDR2 FRNRAP. This CDR3 comprises 14 residues. Here the CDR3 DNA reads TGTGCTAGTGGGCAGGGCGGGGGACACAATGAGCAGTTCTTC. This sequence encodes CASGQGGGHNEQFF.

This CDR3 is CASNPGGSPYEQYF. The CDR3 DNA reads as TGTGCCAGCAATCCGGGGGGTAGTCCCTACGAGCAGTACTTC. The chain employs TRBV6-5 and TRBJ2-7; the match to TRBD2 covers 7 bases. Germline lookup yields CDR1 MNHEY and CDR2 SVGAGI. V dropped 7 bases and J dropped 2; count of bases not matched to a gene: 8. This CDR3 spans 14 amino acids.

The CDR3 bases are TGTGCCAGCAGTATACAGGGAGTGGGCACTGAAGCTTTCTTT. It codes for CASSIQGVGTEAFF. The chain employs TRBV27 and TRBJ1-1; a possible D gene is TRBD1 (6 bases). Germline CDR1 reads MNHEY; CDR2 reads SMNVEV (reference sequence). The length of the CDR3 is 14 residues. V was cut by 5 bases and J by 4 bases, with 14 bases left in between.

The rearrangement joins TRBV7-8 to TRBJ2-1, with TRBD2 matching over 14 bases. Germline V gene lookup returns CDR1 SGHVS and CDR2 FQNEAQ. This CDR3 is 17 amino acids long. V was clipped by 4 bases and J by 7 bases; unmatched bases: 9. The CDR3 loop reads CASSSRLAGGRLNEQFF. CDR3 sequence (DNA): TGTGCCAGCAGCTCCAGACTAGCGGGGGGGCGATTGAATGAGCAGTTCTTC.

This chain joins TRBV3-1 (or the pseudogene TRBV3-2) and TRBJ2-5; the match to TRBD1 covers 11 bases. This CDR3 contains 16 residues. V was clipped by 4 bases and J by 4 bases; unmatched bases: 8. Per the germline V gene, CDR1 is LGHDT and CDR2 is YNNKEL (reference sequence). The CDR3 nucleotides are TGTGCCAGCAGCCCCGGGGACAGGGGGGTCGGAGAGACCCAGTACTTC. This translates into CASSPGDRGVGETQYF.

This clone was counted between two and nine times. V and J are TRBV27 and TRBJ1-5, with D uncertain. This CDR3 is 13 amino acids long. Per germline, CDR1 MNHEY and CDR2 SMNVEV (reference sequence). V was cut by 6 bases and J by 3 bases, with 9 bases left in between. As DNA, the CDR3 is TGTGCCAGCAGCCCCACTCCCAATCAGCCCCAGCATTTT. Its translation is CASSPTPNQPQHF.

J is TRBJ2-1 and V is TRBV28; TRBD2 might be the D (6 bases). The ends were cut back, 3 bases at V and 6 bases at J, with 24 bases in the middle. The CDR3 is 18 amino acids. Germline CDR1 MDHEN, CDR2 SYDVKM. DNA of the CDR3: TGTGCCAGCAGTTTTAGTCCTTCACGGGACTCCCCGATCAATGAGCAGTTCTTC. Its translation: CASSFSPSRDSPINEQFF.

J is TRBJ2-3 and V is TRBV9, with D perhaps matching TRBD1 (6 bases). Germline V CDR1 and CDR2: SGDLS, YYNGEE. There are 13 residues in the CDR3. Trimming shortened V by 0 bases and J by 6 bases, and 8 bases separated the two germline ends. CDR3 bases: TGTGCCAGCAGCGTAGCGAGGGGGGATACGCAGTATTTT. The encoded protein is CASSVARGDTQYF.

This chain joins TRBV27 and TRBJ2-7; 7 bases are shared with TRBD2. Germline V CDR1 and CDR2: MNHEY, SMNVEV (reference sequence). This CDR3 contains 14 residues. J was trimmed by 3 bases and V by 5 bases; bases with no gene match: 7. CDR3 bases: TGTGCCAGCAGTACCGGGACTACTTTCTACGAGCAGTACTTC. The encoded protein is CASSTGTTFYEQYF.

This clone was detected a few times. V is TRBV27 and J is TRBJ2-3; 8 nucleotides align to TRBD2. Germline CDR1 MNHEY, CDR2 SMNVEV (reference sequence). J was trimmed by 6 bases and V by 5 bases; bases with no gene match: 7. The CDR3 has 14 residues. The CDR3 DNA reads as TGTGCCAGCAGTACGGCTAGCGGGTGGGATACGCAGTATTTT. Protein: CASSTASGWDTQYF.

The chain uses TRBV7-6 and TRBJ2-5; 10 nucleotides match TRBD2. Germline lookup yields CDR1 SGHVS and CDR2 FNYEAQ. After removal of 3 bases from V and 2 bases from J, the junction contained 0 bases not matched to a gene. The CDR3 consists of 14 residues. CDR3 residues: CASSFSGGQETQYF. DNA for the CDR3: TGTGCCAGCAGCTTTAGCGGGGGGCAAGAGACCCAGTACTTC.

The J gene is TRBJ2-5, the V gene TRBV6-2 or TRBV6-3, with a tentative D call TRBD1 (5 bases). The CDR3 is made up of 15 amino acids. Per germline, CDR1 MNHEY and CDR2 SVGEGT. The V gene lost 4 bases and the J gene lost 5 bases, with 17 bases spanning the gap. The CDR3 sequence is CASSSDQGLGETQYF. The CDR3 nucleotides read TGTGCCAGCAGTTCAGATCAGGGCTTGGGGGAGACCCAGTACTTC.

The rearrangement uses TRBV18 and TRBJ2-1; D is possibly TRBD1 (6 bases). V gave up 10 bases and J gave up 6 bases, with 16 bases separating them. CDR1 KGHSH and CDR2 LQKENI come from the germline V gene. This CDR3 has 13 residues. This chain's CDR3 is CATRAGVINEQFF. CDR3 DNA: TGTGCCACGAGGGCAGGGGTTATCAATGAGCAGTTCTTC.

This chain connects TRBV19 to TRBJ2-7; tentative D call: TRBD1 (6 bases). This CDR3 has 14 residues. Looked up from germline, CDR1 is LNHDA and CDR2 is SQIVND (reference sequence). The V end lost 6 bases, the J end lost 5 bases, and 17 bases lay between the germline ends. The CDR3 region has the DNA TGTGCCAGTAGCGAACAGGGTTCGGTCCACGAGCAGTACTTC. Translated, it gives CASSEQGSVHEQYF.

This chain connects TRBV7-9 to TRBJ2-2; the D is unclear. This CDR3 has 15 residues. The germline V gene has CDR1 SEHNR and CDR2 FQNEAQ (reference sequence). Trimming shortened V by 4 bases and J by 7 bases, and 16 bases separated the two germline ends. The CDR3 here is CASSSQSLRVGELFF. For the CDR3, the DNA is TGTGCCAGCAGCTCCCAAAGTCTACGGGTCGGGGAGCTGTTTTTT.

On this clone: The junction does not match germline at one end; this may be a read error. The chain carries TRBV5-6 and TRBJ2-7; D is tentatively TRBD1 or TRBD2 (7 bases each). The CDR3 consists of 14 residues. From germline, CDR1 is SGHDT and CDR2 YYEEEE. CDR3 sequence: CASTLGGGGYEQYF. The CDR3 region has the DNA TGTGCCAGCACCTTGGGAGGGGGCGGCTACGAGCAGTACTTC.

Only one count was recorded for this clone. The rearrangement joins TRBV18 to TRBJ2-3; maybe TRBD2 (5 bases). The CDR3 contains 16 residues. Per the germline V gene, CDR1 is KGHSH and CDR2 is LQKENI. Trimming pared 2 bases from V and 0 bases from J, leaving 12 bases between. CDR3 nucleotide sequence: TGTGCCAGCTCACCATCGATTAGCGCGAGCACAGATACGCAGTATTTT. It translates to CASSPSISASTDTQYF.

V gene TRBV5-1 combines with J gene TRBJ2-2, with unresolved D. CDR1 SGHRS and CDR2 YFSETQ come from the germline V gene. The CDR3 loop spans 14 amino acids. The germline V and J ends were trimmed by 1 base and 1 base, with 5 bases remaining between them. The CDR3 sequence is CASSLLLNTGELFF. CDR3 nucleotides: TGCGCCAGCAGCTTGCTATTGAACACCGGGGAGCTGTTTTTT.

The chain links TRBV28 to TRBJ1-5; weak D call: TRBD1 (6 bases). Trimming took off 6 bases at V and 0 bases at J, with 9 bases between the two ends. This CDR3 is 14 amino acids long. Germline values: CDR1 MDHEN, CDR2 SYDVKM. The CDR3 is CASRQGYSNQPQHF. Written as DNA, the CDR3 is TGTGCCAGCAGACAGGGCTATAGCAATCAGCCCCAGCATTTT.

V and J are TRBV7-2 and TRBJ2-4, with 7 bases lining up with TRBD2. The CDR3 spans 13 residues. CDR1 is SGHTA and CDR2 is FQGNSA in the germline V gene. V was pared by 6 bases and J by 6 bases, with 5 bases of the junction left unmatched. CDR3 in DNA: TGTGCCAGCAGTTCGAGCGGGACAAACATTCAGTACTTC. It encodes CASSSSGTNIQYF.

V usage is TRBV11-2 and J usage is TRBJ2-5; 9 nucleotides align to TRBD1. V dropped 5 bases and J dropped 2; count of bases not matched to a gene: 6. Germline V CDR1 and CDR2: SGHAT, FQNNGV. This CDR3 comprises 15 residues. DNA for the CDR3: TGTGCCAGCAGCCGCCGGACAGGGGAGCAAGAGACCCAGTACTTC. Protein product: CASSRRTGEQETQYF.

The rearrangement uses TRBV7-8 and TRBJ1-1, with a possible D match to TRBD1 (5 bases). Germline V gene data show CDR1 as SGHVS and CDR2 as FQNEAQ. The CDR3 sequence is 13 residues long. The V gene lost 7 bases and the J gene lost 10 bases, with 19 bases spanning the gap. The CDR3: CASTDLTGGRAFF. Here the CDR3 DNA reads TGTGCCAGCACCGACCTAACAGGAGGGAGAGCTTTCTTT.

The J gene is TRBJ2-2, the V gene TRBV2; 10 nucleotides align to TRBD1. Trimming cost V 4 bases and J 1 base; bases outside gene matches: 9. CDR3 length: 18 residues. The germline CDR1 and CDR2 sequences are SNHLY and FYNNEI. The CDR3: CASSVDRGRAMNTGELFF. CDR3 in DNA: TGTGCCAGCAGTGTTGACAGGGGGCGAGCTATGAACACCGGGGAGCTGTTTTTT.

The chain employs TRBV5-5 and TRBJ2-7, with TRBD1 matching 10 bases. This CDR3 comprises 15 residues. J was trimmed by 2 bases and V by 4 bases; bases with no gene match: 6. Germline CDR1 reads SGHKS; CDR2 reads YYEKEE (reference sequence). Written as DNA, the CDR3 is TGTGCCAGCAGCAGACCGGGACAGGGGACCTACGAGCAGTACTTC. Translating it yields CASSRPGQGTYEQYF. The full variable domain, in which reference TRBV5-5 and TRBJ2-7 provide the parts outside the CDR3, is DAGVTQSPTHLIKTRGQQVTLRCSPISGHKSVSWYQQVLGQGPQFIFQYYEKEERGRGNFPDRFSARQFPNYSSELNVNALLLGDSALYLCASSRPGQGTYEQYFGPGTRLTVT.